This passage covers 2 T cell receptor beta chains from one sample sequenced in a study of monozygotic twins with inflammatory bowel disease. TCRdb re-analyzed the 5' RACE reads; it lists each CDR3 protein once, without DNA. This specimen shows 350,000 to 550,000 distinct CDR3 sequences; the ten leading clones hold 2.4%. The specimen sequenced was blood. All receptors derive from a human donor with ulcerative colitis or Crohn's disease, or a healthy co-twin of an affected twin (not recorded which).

The chain's CDR3 is CASSLRDVLYEQYF. The chain joins TRBV28 to TRBJ2-7; TCRdb calls TRBD1, which cannot be checked without DNA. Germline values: CDR1 MDHEN, CDR2 SYDVKM. This CDR3 has 14 residues. The full variable domain, with the rest looked up from reference TRBV28 and TRBJ2-7, is DVKVTQSSRYLVKRTGEKVFLECVQDMDHENMFWYRQDPGLGLRLIYFSYDVKMKEKGDIPEGYSVSREKKERFSLILESASTNQTSMYLCASSLRDVLYEQYFGPGTRLTVT.

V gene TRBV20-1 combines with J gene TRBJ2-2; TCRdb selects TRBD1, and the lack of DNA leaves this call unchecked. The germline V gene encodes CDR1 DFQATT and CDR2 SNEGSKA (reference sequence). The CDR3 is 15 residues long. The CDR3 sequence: CSALGHEIPTGELFF.